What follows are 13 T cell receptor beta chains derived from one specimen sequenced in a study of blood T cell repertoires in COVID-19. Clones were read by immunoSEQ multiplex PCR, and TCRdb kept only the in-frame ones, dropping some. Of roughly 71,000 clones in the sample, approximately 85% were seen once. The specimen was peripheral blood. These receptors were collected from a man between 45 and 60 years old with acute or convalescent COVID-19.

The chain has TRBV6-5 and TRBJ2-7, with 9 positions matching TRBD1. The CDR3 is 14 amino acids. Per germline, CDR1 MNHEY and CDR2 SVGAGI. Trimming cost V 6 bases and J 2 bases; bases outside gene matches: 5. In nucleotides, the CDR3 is TGTGCCAGCAGCAGACAGGGGGAGGCCTACGAGCAGTACGTC. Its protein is CASSRQGEAYEQYV.

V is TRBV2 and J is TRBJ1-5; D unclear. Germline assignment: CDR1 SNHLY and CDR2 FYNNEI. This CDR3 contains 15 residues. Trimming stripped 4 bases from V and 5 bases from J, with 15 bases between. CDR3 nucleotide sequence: TGTGCCAGCAGTGCGGAGTCCCGCCGGGATCAGCCCCAGCATTTT. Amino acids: CASSAESRRDQPQHF.

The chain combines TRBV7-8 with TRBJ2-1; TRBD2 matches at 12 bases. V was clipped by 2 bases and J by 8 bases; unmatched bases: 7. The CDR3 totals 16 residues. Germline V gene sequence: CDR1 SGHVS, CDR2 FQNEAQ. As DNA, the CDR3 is TGTGCCAGCAGCTTACTTTGGACTAGCGGGGCCCATGAGCAGTTCTTC. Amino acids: CASSLLWTSGAHEQFF.

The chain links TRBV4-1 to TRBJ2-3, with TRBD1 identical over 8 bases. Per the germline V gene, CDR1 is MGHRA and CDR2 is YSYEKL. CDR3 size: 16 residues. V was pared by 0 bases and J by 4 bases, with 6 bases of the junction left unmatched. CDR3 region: CASSQEPQGAADTQYF. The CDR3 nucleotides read TGCGCCAGCAGCCAAGAACCTCAGGGGGCCGCAGATACGCAGTATTTT.

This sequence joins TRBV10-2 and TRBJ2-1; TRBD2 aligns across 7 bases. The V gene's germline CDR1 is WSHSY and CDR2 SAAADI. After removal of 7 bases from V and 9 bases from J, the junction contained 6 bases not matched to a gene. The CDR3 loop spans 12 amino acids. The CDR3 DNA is TGCGCCAGCAATGGAGGGGAGGGTGAGCAGTTCTTC. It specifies CASNGGEGEQFF.

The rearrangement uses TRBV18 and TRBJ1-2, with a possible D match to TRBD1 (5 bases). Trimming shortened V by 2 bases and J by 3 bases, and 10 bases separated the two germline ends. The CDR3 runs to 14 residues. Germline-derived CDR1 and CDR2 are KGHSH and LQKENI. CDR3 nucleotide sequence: TGTGCCAGCTCACCAGGGGCCGATGACTATGGCTACACCTTC. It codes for CASSPGADDYGYTF.

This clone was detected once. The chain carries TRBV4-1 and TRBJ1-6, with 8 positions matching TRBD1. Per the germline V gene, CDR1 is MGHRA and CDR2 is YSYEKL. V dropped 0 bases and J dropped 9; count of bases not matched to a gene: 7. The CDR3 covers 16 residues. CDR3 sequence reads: CASSQDPTGAGSPLHF. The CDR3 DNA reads TGCGCCAGCAGCCAAGATCCGACAGGGGCTGGTTCACCCCTCCACTTT.

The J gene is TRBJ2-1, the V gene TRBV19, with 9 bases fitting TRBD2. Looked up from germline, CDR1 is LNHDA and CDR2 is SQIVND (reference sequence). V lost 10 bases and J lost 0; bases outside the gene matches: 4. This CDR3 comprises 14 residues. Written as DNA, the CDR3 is TGTGCCACTAGCGGGACTAGCTCCTACAATGAGCAGTTCTTC. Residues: CATSGTSSYNEQFF.

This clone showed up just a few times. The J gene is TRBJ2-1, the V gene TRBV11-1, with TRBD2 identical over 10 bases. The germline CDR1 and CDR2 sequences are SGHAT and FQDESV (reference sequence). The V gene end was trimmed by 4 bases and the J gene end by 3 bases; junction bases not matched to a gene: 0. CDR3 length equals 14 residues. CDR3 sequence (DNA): TGTGCCAGCAGCTGGACTAGCGGCTACAATGAGCAGTTCTTC. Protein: CASSWTSGYNEQFF.

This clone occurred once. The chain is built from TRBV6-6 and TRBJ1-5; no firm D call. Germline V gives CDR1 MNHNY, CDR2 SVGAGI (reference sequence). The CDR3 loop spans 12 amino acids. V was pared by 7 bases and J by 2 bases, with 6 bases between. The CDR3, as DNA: TGTGCCAGCAATCAGGGCAATCAGCCCCAGCATTTT. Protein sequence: CASNQGNQPQHF.

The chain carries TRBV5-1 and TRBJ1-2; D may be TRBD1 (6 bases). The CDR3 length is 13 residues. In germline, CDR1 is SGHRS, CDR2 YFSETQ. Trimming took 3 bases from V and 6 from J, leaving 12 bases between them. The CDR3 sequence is CASSSPYRDGYTF. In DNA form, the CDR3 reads TGCGCCAGCAGCTCACCATACAGGGATGGCTACACCTTC.

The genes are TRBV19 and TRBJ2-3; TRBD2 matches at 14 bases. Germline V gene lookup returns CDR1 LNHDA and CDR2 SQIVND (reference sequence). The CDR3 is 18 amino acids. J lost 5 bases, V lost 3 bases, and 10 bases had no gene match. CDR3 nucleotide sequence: TGTGCCAGTAGTATGGGGACTAGCGGGGGTCCTGCGGAAGATACGCAGTATTTT. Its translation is CASSMGTSGGPAEDTQYF. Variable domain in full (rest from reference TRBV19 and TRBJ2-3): DGGITQSPKYLFRKEGQNVTLSCEQNLNHDAMYWYRQDPGQGLRLIYYSQIVNDFQKGDIAEGYSVSREKKESFPLTVTSAQKNPTAFYLCASSMGTSGGPAEDTQYFGPGTRLTVL.

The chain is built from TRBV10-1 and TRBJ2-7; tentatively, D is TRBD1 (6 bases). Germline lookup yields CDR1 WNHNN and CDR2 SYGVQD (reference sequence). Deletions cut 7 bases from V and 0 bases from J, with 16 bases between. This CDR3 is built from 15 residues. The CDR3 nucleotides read TGCGCCAGCACCGAACGACAGGACAGCTCCTACGAGCAGTACTTC. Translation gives CASTERQDSSYEQYF.